This T cell receptor beta chain was documented in a study of blood T cell repertoires in COVID-19 (dated by TCRdb to about 2020). Concerning the study at large: The collaborator samples originated in the United States, Italy and Spain and spanned the acute and convalescent phases of COVID-19. The material from the prospective study consisted of cDNA or gDNA derived from T cells, B-cell-depleted T cells, or PBMCs. Deeply sampled blood TCRbeta repertoires from subjects exposed to, actively infected with, or recovered from COVID-19 were included in the dataset. The repertoires were released in a freely available public database meant as a resource for research on the immune response to SARS-CoV-2. The samples were drawn from the first 160 participants of the ongoing ImmuneRACE study and from 1,200 or so subjects provided by 6 global collaborators. A de-identified subject ID, COVID-19 status, age in years and sex were almost always included in the sample metadata. Where HLA class I and class II types were available, the types were taken from metadata supplied by the sample provider, not from assay-based typing.

Participants in the prospective study were enrolled through a virtual design, were aged about 18 to 90 years, and lived in 24 United States geographic areas. Cohort assignment in the prospective study relied on participant-reported clinical history from a screening survey and a study questionnaire. A participant counted as exposed if, within 2 weeks of entering the study, that participant had been in contact with someone who had a PCR-confirmed or clinician-diagnosed COVID-19 case. Mobile phlebotomists in the prospective study collected whole blood, serum and a nasopharyngeal or oropharyngeal swab from every participant. Over a roughly 2-month period, participants in the prospective study had the option of providing additional blood draws and questionnaires. Prospective study blood samples were shipped either frozen or at room temperature before DNA extraction. The CDR3 holds 13 amino acids from the cysteine to the phenylalanine. Only the CDR3 DNA stays, 39 bases, in frame from base 1. CDR1 and CDR2 are drawn from the germline V gene (reference sequence): LNHDA, SQIVND. The V and J ends are trimmed by 5 bases and 8 bases, leaving 13 bases between them.

As to this clone: The antigen it binds to is not known. No much larger clone exists at a distance of one base, and base qualities are not known.

What the authors observed across the whole study: The amount of clinical and demographic metadata varied by source and participant and was provided uncurated.

TCRbeta CDR3 regions were amplified from genomic DNA using the immunoSEQ Assay, a bias-controlled multiplex PCR. Concerning the study's data processing: The number of nucleated cells in each sample was estimated by amplification of reference gene primers within the assay. To quantify the absolute abundance of each unique TCRbeta CDR3 rearrangement, sequence reads were collapsed and filtered. For each sample, productive Simpson clonality was calculated as the square root of Simpson's diversity index over productive rearrangements. What TCRdb holds here is the immuneACCESS table cut down to in-frame rearrangements. Part of the clones is not present; checked against another copy, under half of the missing clones reflect an unresolved V gene, and the others are unexplained. V and J calls and clone size are as listed in that table; D and trimming were resolved from the DNA. For this sample there are about 260,000 clones; around 93% appear just once. Approximately 2.9% of the sample comes from the top ten.

Sequencing input: PBMCs or T cells enriched from blood (not recorded which). The rearranged segments are TRBV19 and TRBJ2-1; matching of 5 bases hints at TRBD2 as the D gene. This receptor was identified in a man aged 35-49 years who had been exposed to COVID-19. The CDR3 reads CASSPGVSYEQFF. The bases are TGTGCCAGTAGTCCCGGGGTGTCCTATGAGCAGTTCTTC.